The 26 T cell receptor beta chains presented below share a single source sample, sequenced in a study of cytomegalovirus exposure and HLA in healthy donors. PCR used 60 Vbeta primers and 13 Jbeta primers. Some clones are missing from TCRdb's copy, which holds only in-frame ones; the method was immunoSEQ multiplex PCR. In total, the table holds roughly 200,000 clones. Material: PBMCs. The origin of the receptors is a man aged 25-45 years in good health and CMV-seronegative.

The rearrangement joins TRBV28 to TRBJ2-5, with no clear D. Germline CDR1 reads MDHEN; CDR2 reads SYDVKM. The CDR3 covers 15 residues. Trimming took 7 bases from V and 1 from J, leaving 16 bases between them. The CDR3 spells CASNWRAFGQETQYF. In nucleotides, the CDR3 is TGTGCCAGCAACTGGAGAGCGTTTGGCCAAGAGACCCAGTACTTC. Full variable domain (outside the CDR3, taken from reference TRBV28 and TRBJ2-5): DVKVTQSSRYLVKRTGEKVFLECVQDMDHENMFWYRQDPGLGLRLIYFSYDVKMKEKGDIPEGYSVSREKKERFSLILESASTNQTSMYLCASNWRAFGQETQYFGPGTRLLVL.

V usage is TRBV7-6 and J usage is TRBJ2-7; D is ambiguous. V shed 8 bases and J shed 0 bases, with 17 bases lying between them. This CDR3 spans 15 amino acids. Germline CDR1 is SGHVS and CDR2 is FNYEAQ. CDR3 protein: CASAYWAESSYEQYF. CDR3 nucleotide sequence: TGTGCCAGCGCTTACTGGGCAGAAAGCTCCTACGAGCAGTACTTC.

In DNA form, the CDR3 reads TGTGCCAGCAGCCAAAATCCCACTAGCTACGAGCAGTACTTC. It translates to CASSQNPTSYEQYF. The gene calls are TRBV14 and TRBJ2-7; D possibly corresponds to TRBD2 (5 bases). This CDR3 region has 14 residues. Germline-derived CDR1 and CDR2 are SGHDN and FVKESK. V was pared by 2 bases and J by 3 bases, with 11 bases between. The whole variable domain, remainder taken from reference TRBV14 and TRBJ2-7, is EAGVTQFPSHSVIEKGQTVTLRCDPISGHDNLYWYRRVMGKEIKFLLHFVKESKQDESGMPNNRFLAERTGGTYSTLKVQPAELEDSGVYFCASSQNPTSYEQYFGPGTRLTVT.

The chain recombines TRBV5-1 with TRBJ1-4; 12 nucleotides line up with TRBD1. The germline gives CDR1 SGHRS, CDR2 YFSETQ. Trimming at V came to 4 bases and at J to 10 bases, leaving 5 bases not matched to a gene. The CDR3 runs to 14 residues. The CDR3 here is CASSAGTGGVKLFF. CDR3 DNA sequence: TGCGCCAGCAGCGCGGGGACAGGGGGCGTAAAACTGTTTTTT. Supplemented by reference TRBV5-1 and TRBJ1-4, the full variable domain reads KAGVTQTPRYLIKTRGQQVTLSCSPISGHRSVSWYQQTPGQGLQFLFEYFSETQRNKGNFPGRFSGRQFSNSRSEMNVSTLELGDSALYLCASSAGTGGVKLFFGSGTQLSVL.

The V call is TRBV6-1, the J call TRBJ2-7; 9 bases map to TRBD1. This CDR3 contains 14 residues. Germline V CDR1 and CDR2: MNHNS, SASEGT. The trim removed 7 bases at V and 5 bases at J, leaving 9 bases unmatched. In DNA form, the CDR3 reads TGTGCCAGCACTTCCGGGACAGGGTTTGACGAGCAGTACTTC. It is translated as CASTSGTGFDEQYF.

The V gene is TRBV19, the J gene TRBJ1-3; possibly TRBD1 for D (6 bases). Germline V gives CDR1 LNHDA, CDR2 SQIVND (reference sequence). There are 15 residues in the CDR3. Trimming cost V 4 bases and J 4 bases, with 14 bases left between them. CDR3 DNA sequence: TGTGCCAGTAGTAGGCAAACAGGGCAAGGAAACACCATATATTTT. This encodes CASSRQTGQGNTIYF.

This rearrangement joins TRBV11-2 to TRBJ2-1; D not certain. The germline CDR1 and CDR2 sequences are SGHAT and FQNNGV. Trimming shortened V by 7 bases and J by 0 bases, and 10 bases separated the two germline ends. This CDR3 spans 14 amino acids. In DNA, the CDR3 is TGTGCCAGCACCGACAAGAGCTCCTACAATGAGCAGTTCTTC. Its translation: CASTDKSSYNEQFF.

The chain couples TRBV29-1 to TRBJ1-2; unclear D gene. V was pared by 6 bases and J by 3 bases, with 8 bases between. CDR1 is SQVTM and CDR2 is ANQGSEA in the germline V gene. The length of the CDR3 is 11 residues. CDR3 loop: CSVESDYGYTF. DNA of the CDR3: TGCAGCGTGGAGTCGGACTATGGCTACACCTTC.

V and J are TRBV2 and TRBJ1-1; D ambiguous. The germline CDR1 and CDR2 sequences are SNHLY and FYNNEI. This CDR3 has 11 residues. V dropped 2 bases and J dropped 6 bases, with 4 bases sitting between them. The CDR3 DNA follows: TGTGCCAGCAGTGAATCGGCTGAAGCTTTCTTT. It specifies CASSESAEAFF.

The chain combines TRBV4-3 with TRBJ2-5, with a tentative D call TRBD1 (5 bases). The closer fit of TRBJ2-7 to the DNA end suggests the J call may be wrong. The CDR3 sequence is 14 residues long. The V gene's germline CDR1 is LGHNA and CDR2 YSLEER. Here the CDR3 reads CASSQKTASYEQYF. CDR3 nucleotide sequence: TGCGCCAGCAGCCAGAAGACAGCCTCCTACGAGCAGTACTTC.

The rearrangement uses TRBV7-6 and TRBJ1-5; a weak D match, TRBD1 (5 bases). V was shortened by 5 bases and J by 6 bases, with 11 bases between the two germline ends. Germline-derived CDR1 and CDR2 are SGHVS and FNYEAQ. CDR3 length: 13 residues. CDR3 protein: CASSERGGQPQHF. In DNA, the CDR3 is TGTGCCAGCAGCGAGCGGGGGGGTCAGCCCCAGCATTTT.

The CDR3, as DNA: TGCGCCAGCAGCTTGGTCCAGCGGGAGTCCGGGGAGCTGTTTTTT. It specifies CASSLVQRESGELFF. This chain joins TRBV5-1 and TRBJ2-2; the match to TRBD2 covers 8 bases. In germline, CDR1 is SGHRS, CDR2 YFSETQ. The CDR3 has 15 amino acids. Trimming at V came to 0 bases and at J to 6 bases, leaving 4 bases not matched to a gene.

The chain joins TRBV6-5 to TRBJ1-2; 8 nucleotides line up with TRBD1. Germline loops: CDR1 MNHEY, CDR2 SVGAGI. The CDR3 is made up of 15 amino acids. With V trimmed by 6 bases and J by 3 bases, 9 bases remained unmatched. The CDR3 is CASRPDRGFYYGYTF. CDR3 DNA: TGTGCCAGCAGGCCTGACAGGGGATTCTACTATGGCTACACCTTC.

The chain combines TRBV10-2 with TRBJ2-3; 15 bases map to TRBD2. The CDR3 is 15 amino acids. CDR1 and CDR2 (germline): WSHSY, SAAADI. Trimming at V came to 7 bases and at J to 4 bases, leaving 3 bases not matched to a gene. CDR3 DNA: TGCGCCAGCAACGGACTAGCGGGAGGGTCAGATACGCAGTATTTT. It codes for CASNGLAGGSDTQYF.

This rearrangement joins TRBV7-2 to TRBJ2-7; 9 bases line up with TRBD1. Looked up from germline, CDR1 is SGHTA and CDR2 is FQGNSA. CDR3 length equals 14 residues. V was clipped by 2 bases and J by 3 bases; unmatched bases: 2. The chain's CDR3 is CASSLQGQGYEQYF. CDR3 DNA: TGTGCCAGCAGCTTACAGGGACAGGGCTACGAGCAGTACTTC. The variable domain in full, with the rest retrieved from reference TRBV7-2 and TRBJ2-7, is GAGVSQSPSNKVTEKGKDVELRCDPISGHTALYWYRQSLGQGLEFLIYFQGNSAPDKSGLPSDRFSAERTGGSVSTLTIQRTQQEDSAVYLCASSLQGQGYEQYFGPGTRLTVT.

V gene TRBV19 combines with J gene TRBJ2-7; TRBD1 aligns across 7 bases. The V gene's germline CDR1 is LNHDA and CDR2 SQIVND (reference sequence). The CDR3 has 14 amino acids. J was trimmed by 2 bases and V by 1 base; bases with no gene match: 2. For the CDR3, the DNA is TGTGCCAGTAGTATAGTCAGGGGGACCTACGAGCAGTACTTC. Its translation: CASSIVRGTYEQYF.

V and J are TRBV5-1 and TRBJ2-1; 9 positions agree with TRBD1. The CDR3 totals 16 residues. Germline CDR1 SGHRS, CDR2 YFSETQ. Losses at the gene ends were 5 bases for V and 3 bases for J; bases not matched to a gene: 9. CDR3 in amino acids: CASSQRQGVDYNEQFF. The CDR3 DNA is TGCGCCAGCAGTCAACGACAGGGGGTAGACTACAATGAGCAGTTCTTC. The variable domain in full, completed from reference TRBV5-1 and TRBJ2-1, reads KAGVTQTPRYLIKTRGQQVTLSCSPISGHRSVSWYQQTPGQGLQFLFEYFSETQRNKGNFPGRFSGRQFSNSRSEMNVSTLELGDSALYLCASSQRQGVDYNEQFFGPGTRLTVL.

The chain is built from TRBV5-4 and TRBJ1-1; D possibly corresponds to TRBD1 (5 bases). Germline V CDR1 and CDR2: SGHNT, YYREEE (reference sequence). This CDR3 is built from 18 residues. Trimming shortened V by 0 bases and J by 1 base, and 19 bases separated the two germline ends. CDR3 sequence reads: CASSLGGGGRRGNTEAFF. Here the CDR3 DNA reads TGTGCCAGCAGCTTGGGGGGCGGAGGGCGGAGAGGGAACACTGAAGCTTTCTTT.

The chain has TRBV5-1 and TRBJ2-1; the match to TRBD2 covers 10 bases. Germline lookup yields CDR1 SGHRS and CDR2 YFSETQ. J gave up 8 bases and V 1 base, and 12 bases lay outside the gene matches. The CDR3 loop spans 17 amino acids. The CDR3, as DNA: TGCGCCAGCAGCTTGACGCCTAGCGGGGGAGACCCCCATGAGCAGTTCTTC. This translates into CASSLTPSGGDPHEQFF.

This chain uses TRBV19 with TRBJ2-6, with D maybe TRBD2 (5 bases). CDR1 and CDR2 (germline): LNHDA, SQIVND (reference sequence). CDR3 size: 15 residues. V was shortened by 5 bases and J by 7 bases, with 15 bases between the two germline ends. CDR3 sequence: CASSASAGVANVLTF. CDR3 DNA: TGTGCCAGTAGTGCGTCCGCGGGTGTAGCCAACGTCCTGACTTTC.

The chain links TRBV5-4 to TRBJ2-1; TRBD1 agrees at 8 bases. The germline gives CDR1 SGHNT, CDR2 YYREEE (reference sequence). There are 15 residues in the CDR3. V was clipped by 4 bases and J by 5 bases; unmatched bases: 8. The CDR3 sequence is CASSTRDRRHNEQFF. Here the CDR3 DNA reads TGTGCCAGCAGCACCCGGGACAGGCGACACAATGAGCAGTTCTTC.

This sequence joins TRBV27 and TRBJ2-7; D is uncertain. CDR3 length: 15 amino acids. Per germline, CDR1 MNHEY and CDR2 SMNVEV (reference sequence). Between the trimmed V and J ends, which lost 3 bases and 1 base, there was a span of 13 bases. The CDR3 loop is CASSFTALLSYEQYF. The CDR3 DNA reads TGTGCCAGCAGTTTTACAGCATTATTATCCTACGAGCAGTACTTC.

The chain carries TRBV10-1 and TRBJ1-4, with D tentatively TRBD1 (6 bases). The CDR3 sequence is 16 residues long. From germline, CDR1 is WNHNN and CDR2 SYGVQD (reference sequence). Trimming stripped 0 bases from V and 1 base from J, with 9 bases between. The CDR3 DNA reads TGCGCCAGCAGTGAGTCGAAGACAGGAACTAATGAAAAACTGTTTTTT. The encoded protein is CASSESKTGTNEKLFF.

The chain couples TRBV10-2 to TRBJ2-5; perhaps TRBD1 as D (6 bases). The J call may not be correct, given that the DNA end is closer to TRBJ2-7. Germline assignment: CDR1 WSHSY and CDR2 SAAADI. There are 11 residues in the CDR3. The CDR3 region has the DNA TGCGCCAGCAGCCACAGGGACGAGCAGTACTTC. This codes for CASSHRDEQYF.

The V gene is TRBV5-1, the J gene TRBJ2-2, with TRBD1 matching 11 bases. The CDR3 extends over 15 amino acids. J gave up 8 bases and V 2 bases, and 5 bases lay outside the gene matches. CDR1 is SGHRS, CDR2 YFSETQ, per germline. The CDR3 region has the DNA TGCGCCAGCAGCTTCCGGGACAGGGGGATTGGGGAGCTGTTTTTT. Translated: CASSFRDRGIGELFF.

This chain joins TRBV29-1 and TRBJ1-3, with D hard to call. The germline V gene encodes CDR1 SQVTM and CDR2 ANQGSEA. The CDR3 totals 11 residues. Trimming removed 4 bases from V and 3 bases from J, with 4 bases in between. The CDR3 DNA follows: TGCAGCGTTGTCGGTGGAAACACCATATATTTT. This codes for CSVVGGNTIYF.